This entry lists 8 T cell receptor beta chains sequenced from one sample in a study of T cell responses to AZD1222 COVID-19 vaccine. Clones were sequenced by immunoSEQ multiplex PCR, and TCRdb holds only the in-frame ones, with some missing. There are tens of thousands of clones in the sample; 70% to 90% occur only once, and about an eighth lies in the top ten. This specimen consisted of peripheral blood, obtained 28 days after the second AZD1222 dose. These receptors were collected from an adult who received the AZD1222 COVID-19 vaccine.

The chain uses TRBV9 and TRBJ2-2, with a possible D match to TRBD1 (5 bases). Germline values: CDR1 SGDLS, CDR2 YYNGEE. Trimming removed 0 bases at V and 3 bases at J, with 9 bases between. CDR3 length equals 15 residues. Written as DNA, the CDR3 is TGTGCCAGCAGCGTAGCAGGGTTTGACACCGGGGAGCTGTTTTTT. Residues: CASSVAGFDTGELFF.

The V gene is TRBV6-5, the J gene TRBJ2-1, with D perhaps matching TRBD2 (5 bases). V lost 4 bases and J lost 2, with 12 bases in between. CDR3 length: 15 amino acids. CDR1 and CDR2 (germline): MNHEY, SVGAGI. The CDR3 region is CASSSSEGAYNEQFF. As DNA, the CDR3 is TGTGCCAGCAGTTCCTCCGAGGGTGCCTACAATGAGCAGTTCTTC.

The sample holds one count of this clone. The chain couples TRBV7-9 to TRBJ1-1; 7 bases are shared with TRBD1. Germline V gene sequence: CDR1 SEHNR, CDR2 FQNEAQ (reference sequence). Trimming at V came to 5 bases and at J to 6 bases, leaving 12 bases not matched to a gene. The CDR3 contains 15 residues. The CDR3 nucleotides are TGTGCCAGCAGCCCTGAGACAGGGAGAAAAGCTGAAGCTTTCTTT. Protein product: CASSPETGRKAEAFF.

The CDR3 is CASSTSPLWQETQYF. The CDR3 DNA reads TGTGCCAGCAGCACTTCCCCCTTGTGGCAAGAGACCCAGTACTTC. V gene TRBV9 combines with J gene TRBJ2-5; D not resolved. Germline CDR1 is SGDLS and CDR2 is YYNGEE. The CDR3 is 15 residues long. Deletions cut 4 bases from V and 2 bases from J, with 15 bases between.

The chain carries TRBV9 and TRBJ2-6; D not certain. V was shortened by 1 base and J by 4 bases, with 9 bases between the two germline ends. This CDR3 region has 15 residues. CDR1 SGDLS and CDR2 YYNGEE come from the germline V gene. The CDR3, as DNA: TGTGCCAGCAGCGTAATCGGAGCGGGGGCCAACGTCCTGACTTTC. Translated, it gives CASSVIGAGANVLTF. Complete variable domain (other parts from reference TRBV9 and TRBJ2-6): DSGVTQTPKHLITATGQRVTLRCSPRSGDLSVYWYQQSLDQGLQFLIQYYNGEERAKGNILERFSAQQFPDLHSELNLSSLELGDSALYFCASSVIGAGANVLTFGAGSRLTVL.

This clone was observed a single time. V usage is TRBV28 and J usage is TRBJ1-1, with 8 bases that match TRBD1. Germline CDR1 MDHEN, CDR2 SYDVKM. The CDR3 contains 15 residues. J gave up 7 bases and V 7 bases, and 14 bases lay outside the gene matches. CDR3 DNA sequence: TGTGCCAGCACCCGTGGACAGGGTTTTAGCAGTGAAGCTTTCTTT. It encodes CASTRGQGFSSEAFF.

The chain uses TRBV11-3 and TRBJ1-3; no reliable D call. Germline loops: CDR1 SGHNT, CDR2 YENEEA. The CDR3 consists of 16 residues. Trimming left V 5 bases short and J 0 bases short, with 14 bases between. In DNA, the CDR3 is TGTGCCAGCAGCCGACGGACGGAGAGCTCTGGAAACACCATATATTTT. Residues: CASSRRTESSGNTIYF.

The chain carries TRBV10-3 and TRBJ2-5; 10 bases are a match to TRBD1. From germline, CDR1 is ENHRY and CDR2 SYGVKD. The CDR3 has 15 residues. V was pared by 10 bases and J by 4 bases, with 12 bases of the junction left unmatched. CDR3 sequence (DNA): TGTGCCACCCTCAGTGGACAGGGGGTAGGAGAGACCCAGTACTTC. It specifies CATLSGQGVGETQYF.